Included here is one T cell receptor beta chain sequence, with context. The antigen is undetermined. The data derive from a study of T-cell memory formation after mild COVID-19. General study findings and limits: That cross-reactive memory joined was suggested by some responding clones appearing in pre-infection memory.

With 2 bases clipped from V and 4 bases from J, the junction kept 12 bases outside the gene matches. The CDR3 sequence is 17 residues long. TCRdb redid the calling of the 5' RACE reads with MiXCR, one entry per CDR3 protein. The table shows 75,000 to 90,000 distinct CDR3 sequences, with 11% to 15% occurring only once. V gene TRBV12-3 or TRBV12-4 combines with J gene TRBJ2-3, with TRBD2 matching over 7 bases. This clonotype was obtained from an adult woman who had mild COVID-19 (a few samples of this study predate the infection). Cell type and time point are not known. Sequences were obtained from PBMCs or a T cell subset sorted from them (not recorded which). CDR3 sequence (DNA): TGTGCCAGCAGTTTACGCGGGGGACTACTCGTTCCAGATACGCAGTATTTT. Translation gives CASSLRGGLLVPDTQYF.